This is a list of T cell receptor beta chains from one sample in a study of blood T cell repertoires in COVID-19. Here immunoSEQ multiplex PCR was the method, and the copy in TCRdb shows in-frame clones only, minus some. The table lists around 80,000 clones, around 83% of them singletons. The sequencing input was peripheral blood. The receptors were sampled from a human donor in a cohort sampled during active COVID-19. CDR3s include the opening cysteine and the closing phenylalanine or tryptophan. Each record gives: D gene, V gene, clone size, J gene, CDR3 DNA, CDR3 protein. D genes are given only for firm matches. Not all rows give a size; the values are once, few, many and, for expanded clones, a class.

>NA|TRBV6-5|NA|TRBJ1-4
TGTGCCAGCGGCCAGGGTGCAACTAATGAAAAACTGTTTTTT
CASGQGATNEKLFF
>NA|TRBV7-9|NA|TRBJ2-7
TGTGCCAGCAGCTCGCACTCCCCCCTCTCCTACGAGCAGTACTTC
CASSSHSPLSYEQYF
>TRBD1|TRBV5-1|NA|TRBJ2-5
TGCGCCAGCAGCTGGACAGGGGGAACGGTGACCCAGTACTTC
CASSWTGGTVTQYF
>TRBD1|TRBV15|NA|TRBJ1-2
TGTGCCACTAGGACAGGGAGGGGGCACGCCTATGGCTACACCTTC
CATRTGRGHAYGYTF
>NA|TRBV28|NA|TRBJ1-1
TGTGCCAGCGCCCTTCTTCCGGGTTCGAACACTGAAGCTTTCTTT
CASALLPGSNTEAFF
>NA|TRBV28|NA|TRBJ1-1
TGTGCCAGCAGCCTCACGGGGAACACTGAAGCTTTCTTT
CASSLTGNTEAFF
>TRBD1|TRBV18|NA|TRBJ1-4
TGTGCCAGCTCACCAAGCACAGGGGTAGAAACTAATGAAAAACTGTTTTTT
CASSPSTGVETNEKLFF
>NA|TRBV6-2/TRBV6-3|NA|TRBJ2-3
TGTGCCAGCAGTTACGGGGCAGGGAGCACAGATACGCAGTATTTT
CASSYGAGSTDTQYF
>TRBD2|TRBV13|once|TRBJ2-3
TGTGCCAGCAGCAGGTGGTCTAGCGGGGTTCCGGGGTGGCAGTATTTT
CASSRWSSGVPGWQYF
>NA|TRBV27|NA|TRBJ1-6
TGTGCCACTGGGAGAAATAATTCACCCCTCCACTTT
CATGRNNSPLHF
>NA|TRBV6-4|once|TRBJ1-1
TGTGCCAGCAGTGACTCGGGGCGCAGTGAAGCTTTCTTT
CASSDSGRSEAFF
>TRBD1|TRBV30|NA|TRBJ1-5
TGTGCCTGGAGTGTACGGGACAGGGAGAATCAGCCCCAGCATTTT
CAWSVRDRENQPQHF
>TRBD1|TRBV6-5|NA|TRBJ2-7
TGTGCCAGCAGTTACCAGACAGGGGTGTACGAGCAGTACTTC
CASSYQTGVYEQYF
>TRBD2|TRBV28|NA|TRBJ2-1
TGTGCCAGCAGTTTATGGACAGCGGGGGGGCCAAATGAGCAGTTCTTC
CASSLWTAGGPNEQFF
>NA|TRBV23-1|NA|TRBJ1-2
TGCGCCAGCAGTCCCCCTGGGAGTGGCTACACCTTC
CASSPPGSGYTF
>NA|TRBV7-9|NA|TRBJ1-6
TGTGCCAGCAGCCTAGAAGCCTTTTCACCCCTCCACTTT
CASSLEAFSPLHF
>NA|TRBV19|NA|TRBJ2-1
TGTGCCAGCCGGGGGATTAGCGGCTCCTACAATGAGCAGTTCTTC
CASRGISGSYNEQFF
>NA|TRBV11-2|NA|TRBJ2-7
TGTGCCAGCAGCTTAAGCAGGTCCTACGAGCAGTACTTC
CASSLSRSYEQYF
>NA|TRBV6-1|NA|TRBJ1-1
TGTGCCAGCAGTGAGACTTGGAGATCCACTGAAGCTTTCTTT
CASSETWRSTEAFF
>NA|TRBV15|NA|TRBJ2-2
TGTGCCACCAGCAGAGAACAGACCGGGGAGCTGTTTTTT
CATSREQTGELFF
>TRBD2|TRBV11-2|NA|TRBJ2-1
TGTGCCAGCAGCTTAGTACTAGCGGCGAACAATGAGCAGTTCTTC
CASSLVLAANNEQFF
>TRBD2|TRBV7-2|NA|TRBJ2-5
TGTGCCAGCAGCTCCCCAGGACTAGGCGGAGAGACCCAGTACTTC
CASSSPGLGGETQYF
>NA|TRBV30|NA|TRBJ1-5
TGTGCCTGGAGTGTAAGTGCGACGGCGGCAGATCAGCCCCAGCATTTT
CAWSVSATAADQPQHF
>NA|TRBV7-2|NA|TRBJ1-5
TGTGCCAGCAGCCGCGGGGGCAATCAGCCCCAGCATTTT
CASSRGGNQPQHF
>TRBD1|TRBV28|NA|TRBJ1-2
TGTGCCAGCAGTCCCCGGACAGGGCGGGGTGGCTACACCTTC
CASSPRTGRGGYTF
>NA|TRBV19|NA|TRBJ2-7
TGTGCCAGTAGTCCCGGGGGTGGCTACGAGCAGTACTTC
CASSPGGGYEQYF
>NA|TRBV2|NA|TRBJ2-7
TGTGCCAGCAGTGAACTAGGCAGGGGGGCCTACGAGCAGTACTTC
CASSELGRGAYEQYF
>TRBD2|TRBV5-4|NA|TRBJ2-5
TGTGCCAGCAGCTTGACGGGAGGGCCCCAAGAGACCCAGTACTTC
CASSLTGGPQETQYF
>NA|TRBV7-3|NA|TRBJ1-5
TGTGCCAGCAGCTTATCGCAGGGTCAGCCCCAGCATTTT
CASSLSQGQPQHF
>NA|TRBV12-3/TRBV12-4|NA|TRBJ2-7
TGTGCCAGCAGCACCCAGGGATTCGAGCAGTACTTC
CASSTQGFEQYF
>TRBD1|TRBV9|NA|TRBJ2-7
TGTGCCAGCAGCGGAGGGACAGGGGTTGGCTACGAGCAGTACTTC
CASSGGTGVGYEQYF
>NA|TRBV2|NA|TRBJ2-3
TGTGCCAGCAGGGACAGCTTCGACACAGATACGCAGTATTTT
CASRDSFDTDTQYF
>TRBD2|TRBV6-5|NA|TRBJ2-7
TGTGCCAGCAGGATCCTAGCGGGAGGAAAGGTGGACTTC
CASRILAGGKVDF
>NA|TRBV7-9|few|TRBJ1-4
TGTGCCAGCAGCTTAGGTGGGAGGGGGACTAATGAAAAACTGTTTTTT
CASSLGGRGTNEKLFF
>NA|TRBV7-2|NA|TRBJ2-7
TGTGCCAGCAGCAGAACGGGGACCTACGAGCAGTACTTC
CASSRTGTYEQYF
>TRBD2|TRBV11-3|NA|TRBJ2-2
TGTGCCAGCAGCCCCAGGACTAGCGCGAACACCGGGGAGCTGTTTTTT
CASSPRTSANTGELFF
>TRBD1|TRBV2|NA|TRBJ1-6
TGTGCCAGCGAGAGACAGGGAGGCTCACCCCTCCACTTT
CASERQGGSPLHF